One sample yielded the 20 T cell receptor beta chains listed below, sequenced in a study of OX40 agonist ivuxolimab in advanced cancers. The protocol was immunoSEQ multiplex PCR, while the TCRdb copy is restricted to in-frame clones and leaves out a portion. The sample holds tens of thousands of clones, around nine tenths seen once. The input for sequencing was CD4+ or CD8+ T cells sorted from blood, taken in a trial of the OX40 agonist ivuxolimab. Source of these receptors: an adult with an advanced solid tumor such as melanoma, head and neck, liver or kidney cancer.

The gene calls are TRBV18 and TRBJ1-3, with D possibly matching TRBD1 (5 bases). V lost 3 bases and J lost 11, with 23 bases in between. Germline V gene data show CDR1 as KGHSH and CDR2 as LQKENI. The CDR3 covers 16 residues. The CDR3 DNA reads as TGTGCCAGCTCACCCTCGATGGGCGCGCGAATGGGGGCCATATATTTT. Amino acid sequence: CASSPSMGARMGAIYF.

The V and J genes are TRBV6-5 and TRBJ2-7; unclear D gene. Germline-derived CDR1 and CDR2 are MNHEY and SVGAGI. The CDR3 consists of 14 residues. Trimming took 0 bases from V and 0 from J, leaving 6 bases between them. The DNA of the CDR3 is TGTGCCAGCAGTTACTCAGGCCTCTCCTACGAGCAGTACTTC. Its translation: CASSYSGLSYEQYF.

This clone appeared a single time. The V and J genes are TRBV7-9 and TRBJ1-3; possibly TRBD1 for D (6 bases). Germline CDR1 reads SEHNR; CDR2 reads FQNEAQ (reference sequence). Trimming took 5 bases from V and 4 from J, leaving 6 bases between them. The CDR3 spans 12 residues. CDR3 region: CASSGTGNTIYF. The CDR3 nucleotides read TGTGCCAGCAGCGGGACAGGAAACACCATATATTTT.

The chain has TRBV7-9 and TRBJ2-1; 7 positions match TRBD2. This CDR3 spans 15 amino acids. CDR1 is SEHNR, CDR2 FQNEAQ, per germline (reference sequence). V was clipped by 4 bases and J by 10 bases; unmatched bases: 13. This CDR3 reads CASSYLGGSSNEQFF. In nucleotides, the CDR3 is TGTGCCAGCAGCTACTTGGGGGGGTCCTCCAACGAGCAGTTCTTC.

This chain uses TRBV30 with TRBJ1-2; D is perhaps TRBD1 (6 bases). Trimming took 1 base from V and 8 from J, leaving 14 bases between them. The CDR3 consists of 13 residues. Germline-derived CDR1 and CDR2 are GTSNPN and SVGIG (reference sequence). The CDR3 nucleotides are TGTGCCTGGAGTGGGGGCAGGGGAGGCGGCTACACCTTC. Translated, it gives CAWSGGRGGGYTF. Filled out from reference TRBV30 and TRBJ1-2, the complete variable domain reads SQTIHQWPATLVQPVGSPLSLECTVEGTSNPNLYWYRQAAGRGLQLLFYSVGIGQISSEVPQNLSASRPQDRQFILSSKKLLLSDSGFYLCAWSGGRGGGYTFGSGTRLTVV.

The V and J genes are TRBV6-1 and TRBJ1-5, with TRBD1 matching 7 bases. Germline V CDR1 and CDR2: MNHNS, SASEGT. The CDR3 totals 12 residues. J was trimmed by 15 bases and V by 6 bases; bases with no gene match: 11. The CDR3 protein is CASSPRTGTVHF. CDR3 sequence (DNA): TGTGCCAGCAGCCCTAGGACCGGGACAGTGCATTTT.

The J gene is TRBJ1-2, the V gene TRBV6-5, with 8 nucleotides matching TRBD1. This CDR3 is built from 16 residues. The V segment lost 0 bases and the J segment 3 bases; nucleotides outside the gene matches: 6. The germline V gene encodes CDR1 MNHEY and CDR2 SVGAGI. CDR3 bases: TGTGCCAGCAGTTACTCAGGCAGGGGGCTGGACTATGGCTACACCTTC. Translated: CASSYSGRGLDYGYTF.

The chain carries TRBV5-4 and TRBJ1-6; 7 bases map to TRBD1. The CDR3 sequence is 19 residues long. CDR1 and CDR2 from the germline V gene are SGHNT and YYREEE (reference sequence). V was clipped by 6 bases and J by 10 bases; unmatched bases: 25. In DNA form, the CDR3 reads TGTGCCAGCAACGCAGGGGGAGGTATCCCACAAGCGAGAGGGTCACCCCTCCACTTT. It yields the protein CASNAGGGIPQARGSPLHF.

The chain is built from TRBV18 and TRBJ2-5; D possibly corresponds to TRBD2 (6 bases). The CDR3 loop spans 14 amino acids. Germline V CDR1 and CDR2: KGHSH, LQKENI. V lost 3 bases, J lost 0 bases, and 8 bases lay in between. The CDR3 here is CASSPGLYQETQYF. The CDR3 coding sequence is TGTGCCAGCTCACCGGGACTTTACCAAGAGACCCAGTACTTC.

The chain is built from TRBV7-2 and TRBJ2-3; TRBD2 matches 12 bases. CDR1 SGHTA and CDR2 FQGNSA come from the germline V gene. Trimming cost V 1 base and J 9 bases; bases outside gene matches: 8. The CDR3 contains 16 residues. CDR3 in amino acids: CASSLGLAGARGTQYF. The CDR3 region has the DNA TGTGCCAGCAGCTTAGGACTAGCGGGGGCCCGGGGGACGCAGTATTTT.

This sequence joins TRBV18 and TRBJ2-7; 8 nucleotides line up with TRBD2. The CDR3 is 15 residues long. J gave up 2 bases and V 6 bases, and 9 bases lay outside the gene matches. Germline V gives CDR1 KGHSH, CDR2 LQKENI. The CDR3: CASSSGRGTPYEQYF. CDR3 coding DNA: TGTGCCAGCTCTTCCGGGAGGGGCACCCCCTACGAGCAGTACTTC.

V and J are TRBV5-1 and TRBJ2-3; no firm D call. Germline CDR1 SGHRS, CDR2 YFSETQ. This CDR3 region has 14 residues. The V and J ends lost 4 bases and 3 bases respectively, with 12 bases between them. The CDR3 nucleotides read TGCGCCAGCAGCATTTTGATGTTTACAGATACGCAGTATTTT. As protein: CASSILMFTDTQYF.

The V and J genes are TRBV2 and TRBJ2-1; a possible D gene is TRBD2 (5 bases). The V gene's germline CDR1 is SNHLY and CDR2 FYNNEI. V was pared by 8 bases and J by 7 bases, with 12 bases between. The CDR3 length is 12 residues. The CDR3 region is CASGVWENEQFF. In nucleotides, the CDR3 is TGTGCCAGCGGGGTGTGGGAGAATGAGCAGTTCTTC.

The V call is TRBV5-4, the J call TRBJ1-1; D may be TRBD1 (5 bases). The CDR3 consists of 13 residues. Germline values: CDR1 SGHNT, CDR2 YYREEE (reference sequence). V lost 4 bases to trimming and J lost 4 bases, with 11 bases between them. The CDR3 DNA follows: TGTGCCAGCAGCCGGGGGGGGAGCACTGAAGCTTTCTTT. Translation gives CASSRGGSTEAFF.

V and J are TRBV9 and TRBJ2-3; possibly TRBD1 or TRBD2 for D (5 bases each). This CDR3 is 18 amino acids long. V was pared by 3 bases and J by 1 base, with 21 bases between. CDR1 and CDR2 (germline): SGDLS, YYNGEE. The CDR3 loop reads CASSAVPGPQAGTDTQYF. Here the CDR3 DNA reads TGTGCCAGCAGCGCCGTCCCGGGACCACAGGCGGGCACAGATACGCAGTATTTT.

The chain joins TRBV7-2 to TRBJ1-5; D remains unclear. The V and J ends lost 5 bases and 2 bases respectively, with 7 bases between them. The CDR3 runs 13 residues. Germline loops: CDR1 SGHTA, CDR2 FQGNSA. CDR3 coding DNA: TGTGCCAGCAGCCCGGACGGCAATCAGCCCCAGCATTTT. It is translated as CASSPDGNQPQHF.

The rearrangement links TRBV5-4 to TRBJ1-3, with 9 bases matching TRBD1. The germline V gene encodes CDR1 SGHNT and CDR2 YYREEE (reference sequence). J gave up 4 bases and V 2 bases, and 4 bases lay outside the gene matches. The CDR3 is 15 amino acids. CDR3 sequence: CASSFQGQGGNTIYF. CDR3 sequence (DNA): TGTGCCAGCAGCTTTCAGGGACAGGGCGGAAACACCATATATTTT.

V is TRBV19 and J is TRBJ1-2, with 7 bases aligning to TRBD1. Per germline, CDR1 LNHDA and CDR2 SQIVND (reference sequence). The CDR3 sequence is 11 residues long. Unmatched junction bases numbered 7, after V lost 4 bases and J lost 14 bases. CDR3 sequence (DNA): TGTGCCAGTAGTAGTTCGGCAGGGGGGACCTTC. It codes for CASSSSAGGTF.

The rearrangement links TRBV5-4 to TRBJ2-2, with D possibly matching TRBD1 (6 bases). Germline V lookup: CDR1 SGHNT, CDR2 YYREEE (reference sequence). With 5 bases removed from V and 6 bases from J, the gap between germline ends came to 14 bases. The CDR3 has 14 residues. CDR3 loop: CASRPGQTAGELFF. In DNA form, the CDR3 reads TGTGCCAGCAGGCCCGGACAGACCGCCGGGGAGCTGTTTTTT. The whole variable domain, remainder taken from reference TRBV5-4 and TRBJ2-2, is ETGVTQSPTHLIKTRGQQVTLRCSSQSGHNTVSWYQQALGQGPQFIFQYYREEENGRGNFPPRFSGLQFPNYSSELNVNALELDDSALYLCASRPGQTAGELFFGEGSRLTVL.

The chain combines TRBV29-1 with TRBJ1-6; TRBD1 is a possible D gene (6 bases). This CDR3 spans 13 amino acids. Germline assignment: CDR1 SQVTM and CDR2 ANQGSEA. The V and J ends lost 4 bases and 10 bases respectively, with 14 bases between them. The CDR3 DNA follows: TGCAGCGTTGCTGTGACAGGCGGGTCACCCCTCCACTTT. Residues: CSVAVTGGSPLHF.